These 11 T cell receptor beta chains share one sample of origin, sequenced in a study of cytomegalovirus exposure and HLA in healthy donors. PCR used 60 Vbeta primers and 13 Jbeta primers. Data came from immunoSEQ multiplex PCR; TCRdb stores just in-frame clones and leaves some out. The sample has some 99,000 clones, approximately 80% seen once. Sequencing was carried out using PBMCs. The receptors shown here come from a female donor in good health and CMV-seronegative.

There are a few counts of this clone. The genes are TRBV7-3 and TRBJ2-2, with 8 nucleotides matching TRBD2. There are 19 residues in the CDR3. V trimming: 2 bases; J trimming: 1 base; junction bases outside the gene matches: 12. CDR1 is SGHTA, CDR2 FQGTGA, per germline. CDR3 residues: CASSLPERGGEKNTGELFF. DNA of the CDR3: TGTGCCAGCAGCTTACCGGAACGGGGGGGGGAGAAGAACACCGGGGAGCTGTTTTTT. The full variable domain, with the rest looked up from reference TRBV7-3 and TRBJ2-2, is GAGVSQTPSNKVTEKGKYVELRCDPISGHTALYWYRQSLGQGPEFLIYFQGTGAADDSGLPNDRFFAVRPEGSVSTLKIQRTERGDSAVYLCASSLPERGGEKNTGELFFGEGSRLTVL.

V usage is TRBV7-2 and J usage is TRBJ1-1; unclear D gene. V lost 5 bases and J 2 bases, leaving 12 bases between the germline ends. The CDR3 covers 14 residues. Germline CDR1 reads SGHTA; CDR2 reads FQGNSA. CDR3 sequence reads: CASSTPVPNTEAFF. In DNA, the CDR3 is TGTGCCAGCAGCACCCCGGTCCCAAACACTGAAGCTTTCTTT.

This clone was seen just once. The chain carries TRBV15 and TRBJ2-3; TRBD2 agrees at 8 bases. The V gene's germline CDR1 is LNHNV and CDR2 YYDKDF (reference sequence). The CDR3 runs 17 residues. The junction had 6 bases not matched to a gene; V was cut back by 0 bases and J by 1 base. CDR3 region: CATSRDPTSDRTDTQYF. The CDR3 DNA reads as TGTGCCACCAGCAGAGATCCGACTAGCGACCGCACAGATACGCAGTATTTT.

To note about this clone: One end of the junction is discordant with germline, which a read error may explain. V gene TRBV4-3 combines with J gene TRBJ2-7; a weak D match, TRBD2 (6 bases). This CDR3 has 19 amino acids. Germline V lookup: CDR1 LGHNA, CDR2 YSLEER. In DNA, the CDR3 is TGCGCCAGCAGACAAGCTTATGGGCCGGGACTCACGATAAGCTACGAGCAGTACTTC. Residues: CASRQAYGPGLTISYEQYF.

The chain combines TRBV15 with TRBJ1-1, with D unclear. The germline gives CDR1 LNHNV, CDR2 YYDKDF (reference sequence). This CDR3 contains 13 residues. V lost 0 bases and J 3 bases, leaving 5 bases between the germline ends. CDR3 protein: CATSRDRYTEAFF. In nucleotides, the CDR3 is TGTGCCACCAGCAGAGATCGGTACACTGAAGCTTTCTTT.

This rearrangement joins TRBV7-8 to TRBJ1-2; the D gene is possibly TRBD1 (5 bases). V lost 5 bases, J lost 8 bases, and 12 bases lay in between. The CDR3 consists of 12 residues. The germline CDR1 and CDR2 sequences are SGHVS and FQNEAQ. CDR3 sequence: CASSDVWGGYTF. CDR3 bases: TGTGCCAGCAGCGATGTTTGGGGCGGCTACACCTTC.

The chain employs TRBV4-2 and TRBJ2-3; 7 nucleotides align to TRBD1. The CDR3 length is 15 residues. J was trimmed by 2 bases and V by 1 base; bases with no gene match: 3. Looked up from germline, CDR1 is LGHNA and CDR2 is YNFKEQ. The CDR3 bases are TGTGCCAGCAGCCAAGGAGACAGGGACACAGATACGCAGTATTTT. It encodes CASSQGDRDTDTQYF.

CDR3 DNA: TGTGCCAGCAGCTTCGACAGGGGGGACACCATATATTTT. Its translation is CASSFDRGDTIYF. The chain links TRBV7-2 to TRBJ1-3; 9 nucleotides align to TRBD1. V dropped 3 bases and J dropped 8; count of bases not matched to a gene: 2. Germline loops: CDR1 SGHTA, CDR2 FQGNSA. This CDR3 is 13 amino acids long. Looking up the rest from reference TRBV7-2 and TRBJ1-3 gives the full variable domain: GAGVSQSPSNKVTEKGKDVELRCDPISGHTALYWYRQSLGQGLEFLIYFQGNSAPDKSGLPSDRFSAERTGGSVSTLTIQRTQQEDSAVYLCASSFDRGDTIYFGEGSWLTVV.

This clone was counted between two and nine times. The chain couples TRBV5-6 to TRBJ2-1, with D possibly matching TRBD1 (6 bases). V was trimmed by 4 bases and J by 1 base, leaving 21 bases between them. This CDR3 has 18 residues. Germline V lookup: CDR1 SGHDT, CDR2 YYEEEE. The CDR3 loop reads CASSPGRGQRGSYNEQFF. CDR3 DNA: TGTGCCAGCAGCCCAGGGCGCGGCCAGAGGGGGTCCTACAATGAGCAGTTCTTC.

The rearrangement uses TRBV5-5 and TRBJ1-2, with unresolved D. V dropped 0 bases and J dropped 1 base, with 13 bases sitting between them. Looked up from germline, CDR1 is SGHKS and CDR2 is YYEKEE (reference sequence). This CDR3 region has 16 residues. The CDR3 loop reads CASSLDVGSRNYGYTF. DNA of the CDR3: TGTGCCAGCAGCTTGGATGTTGGCTCCCGTAACTATGGCTACACCTTC. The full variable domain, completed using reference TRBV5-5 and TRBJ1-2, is DAGVTQSPTHLIKTRGQQVTLRCSPISGHKSVSWYQQVLGQGPQFIFQYYEKEERGRGNFPDRFSARQFPNYSSELNVNALLLGDSALYLCASSLDVGSRNYGYTFGSGTRLTVV.

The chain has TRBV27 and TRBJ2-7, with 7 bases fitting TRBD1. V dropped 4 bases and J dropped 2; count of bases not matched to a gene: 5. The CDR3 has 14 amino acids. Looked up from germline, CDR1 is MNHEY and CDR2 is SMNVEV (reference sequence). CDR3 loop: CASSSRQGTYEQYF. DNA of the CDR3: TGTGCCAGCAGTTCTAGACAGGGAACCTACGAGCAGTACTTC.